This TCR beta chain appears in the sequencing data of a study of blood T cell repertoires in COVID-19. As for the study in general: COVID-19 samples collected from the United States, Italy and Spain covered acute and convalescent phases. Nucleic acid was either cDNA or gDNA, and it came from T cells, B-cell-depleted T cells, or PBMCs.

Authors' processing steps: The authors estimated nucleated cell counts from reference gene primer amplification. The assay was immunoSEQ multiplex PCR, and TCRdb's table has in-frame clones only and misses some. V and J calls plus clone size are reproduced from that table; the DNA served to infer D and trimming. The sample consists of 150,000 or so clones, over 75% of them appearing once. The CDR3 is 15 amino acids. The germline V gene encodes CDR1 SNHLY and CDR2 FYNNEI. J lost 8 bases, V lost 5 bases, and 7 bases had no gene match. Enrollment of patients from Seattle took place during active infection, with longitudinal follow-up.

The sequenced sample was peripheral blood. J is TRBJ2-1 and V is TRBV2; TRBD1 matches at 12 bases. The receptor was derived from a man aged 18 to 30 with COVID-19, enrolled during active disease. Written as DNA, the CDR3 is TGTGCCAGCAGTCGGGACAGGGGGCTTACCGATGAGCAGTTCTTC. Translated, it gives CASSRDRGLTDEQFF.